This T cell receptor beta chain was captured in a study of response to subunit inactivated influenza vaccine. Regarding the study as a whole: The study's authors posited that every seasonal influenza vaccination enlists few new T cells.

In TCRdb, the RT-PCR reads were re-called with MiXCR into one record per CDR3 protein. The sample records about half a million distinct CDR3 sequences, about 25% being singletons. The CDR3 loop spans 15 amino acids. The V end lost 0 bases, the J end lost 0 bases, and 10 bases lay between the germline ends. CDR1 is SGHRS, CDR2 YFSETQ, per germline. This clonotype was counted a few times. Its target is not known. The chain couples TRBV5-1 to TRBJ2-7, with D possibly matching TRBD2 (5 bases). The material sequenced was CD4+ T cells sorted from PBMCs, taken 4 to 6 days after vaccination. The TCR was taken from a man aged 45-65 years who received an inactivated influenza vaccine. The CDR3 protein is CASSLDPAGSYEQYF. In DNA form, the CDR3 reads TGCGCCAGCAGCTTGGACCCGGCGGGCTCCTACGAGCAGTACTTC.